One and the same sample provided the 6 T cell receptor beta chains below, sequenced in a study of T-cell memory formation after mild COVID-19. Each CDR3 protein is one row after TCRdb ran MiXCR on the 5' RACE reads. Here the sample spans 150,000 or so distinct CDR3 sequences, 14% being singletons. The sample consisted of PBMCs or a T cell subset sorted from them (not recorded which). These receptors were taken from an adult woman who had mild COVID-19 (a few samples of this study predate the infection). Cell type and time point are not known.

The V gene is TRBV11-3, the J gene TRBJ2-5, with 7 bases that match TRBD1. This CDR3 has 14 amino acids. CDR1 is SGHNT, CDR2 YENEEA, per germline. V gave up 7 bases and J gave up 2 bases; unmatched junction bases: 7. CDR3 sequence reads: CASTQGVEQETQYF. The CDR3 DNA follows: TGTGCCAGCACCCAGGGGGTTGAGCAAGAGACCCAGTACTTC.

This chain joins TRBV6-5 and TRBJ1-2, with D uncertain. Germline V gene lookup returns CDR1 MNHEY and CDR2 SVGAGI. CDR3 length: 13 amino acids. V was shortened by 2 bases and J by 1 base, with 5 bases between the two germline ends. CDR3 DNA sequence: TGTGCCAGCAGTTACGCAGTTAACTATGGCTACACCTTC. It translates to CASSYAVNYGYTF.

CDR3 in DNA: TGTGCCACCAGTGGACTAGCTGTTCCCGGAGGTGGCACAGATACGCAGTATTTT. Translation: CATSGLAVPGGGTDTQYF. V usage is TRBV24-1 and J usage is TRBJ2-3; 7 nucleotides match TRBD2. Germline loops: CDR1 KGHDR, CDR2 SFDVKD. V shed 5 bases, J shed 1 base, and the junction held 14 bases outside the gene matches. The length of the CDR3 is 18 residues.

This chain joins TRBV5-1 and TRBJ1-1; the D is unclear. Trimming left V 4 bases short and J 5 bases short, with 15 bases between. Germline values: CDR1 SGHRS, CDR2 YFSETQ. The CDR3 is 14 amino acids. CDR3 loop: CASSVALLGTEAFF. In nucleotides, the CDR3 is TGCGCCAGCAGCGTGGCACTCTTAGGAACTGAAGCTTTCTTT.

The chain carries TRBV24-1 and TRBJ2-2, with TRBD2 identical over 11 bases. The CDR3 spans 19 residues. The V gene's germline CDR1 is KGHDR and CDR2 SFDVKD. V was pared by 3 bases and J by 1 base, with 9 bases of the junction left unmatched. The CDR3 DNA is TGTGCCACCAGTGATCGAAACCTAGCGGGAGGAAAGAACACCGGGGAGCTGTTTTTT. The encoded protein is CATSDRNLAGGKNTGELFF.

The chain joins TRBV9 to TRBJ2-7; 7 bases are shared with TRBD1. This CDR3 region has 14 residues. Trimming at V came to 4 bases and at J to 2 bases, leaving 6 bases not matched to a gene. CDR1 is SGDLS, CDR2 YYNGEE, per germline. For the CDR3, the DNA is TGTGCCAGCAGCAGGACAGGCACCCCCTACGAGCAGTACTTC. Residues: CASSRTGTPYEQYF.